The 20 T cell receptor beta chains given below trace back to one sample, sequenced in a study of shared clonotypes between healthy human individuals (dated by TCRdb to 2018 to 2021). CD8 naive samples were CD45RO-negative cells positively selected for CCR7, giving a CD45RA+CCR7+ population that excluded TemRA cells. The library was made by the immunoSEQ multiplex PCR assay. TCRdb obtained this table from immuneACCESS and retained in-frame rearrangements with V and J assigned. These tables miss some clones; where compared with another copy, unresolved V genes account for less than half of the shortfall, and the remainder is unexplained. This sample gives about 2.1 million clones in total; under 95% of them show up just once. Under 2% of the sample rests with the top ten. Sequenced sample: naive CD8+ T cells from PBMCs. This sample's cell subset or site label indicates: CD45RA+CCR7+. The receptors here all came from a young man in good health. Some clones in this sample may be carry-over from other donors' samples.

This sequence joins TRBV4-2 and TRBJ1-5; D is uncertain. The germline V gene has CDR1 LGHNA and CDR2 YNFKEQ. V lost 0 bases, J lost 6 bases, and 3 bases lay in between. The CDR3 has 12 residues. This chain's CDR3 is CASSQDGQPQHF. In nucleotides, the CDR3 is TGTGCCAGCAGCCAAGATGGTCAGCCCCAGCATTTT.

This clone occurred once. DNA for the CDR3: TGTGCCAGCAGTTATATGGCGGGAGAGCAGTTCTTC. Residues: CASSYMAGEQFF. This chain uses TRBV6-6 with TRBJ2-1; maybe TRBD2 (6 bases). V gave up 3 bases and J gave up 10 bases, with 10 bases separating them. The CDR3 sequence is 12 residues long. CDR1 and CDR2 from the germline V gene are MNHNY and SVGAGI (reference sequence).

This clone turned up a few times. This chain links TRBV7-9 with TRBJ1-5; D is undetermined. CDR1 and CDR2 from the germline V gene are SEHNR and FQNEAQ (reference sequence). The CDR3 spans 14 residues. Trimming took off 2 bases at V and 2 bases at J, with 7 bases between the two ends. CDR3 DNA: TGTGCCAGCAGCTTAAGCTTGGGCAATCAGCCCCAGCATTTT. Translation: CASSLSLGNQPQHF.

The gene calls are TRBV6-1 and TRBJ2-5; 8 nucleotides align to TRBD2. The CDR3 spans 15 residues. V dropped 1 base and J dropped 5; count of bases not matched to a gene: 6. From germline, CDR1 is MNHNS and CDR2 SASEGT. The CDR3 here is CASSEGRTSWETQYF. The CDR3 DNA sequence: TGTGCCAGCAGTGAAGGCAGGACTAGCTGGGAGACCCAGTACTTC.

This chain links TRBV7-2 with TRBJ2-7, with TRBD1 matching 8 bases. Germline loops: CDR1 SGHTA, CDR2 FQGNSA. CDR3 length: 15 amino acids. J was trimmed by 5 bases and V by 3 bases; bases with no gene match: 9. CDR3 region: CASSFMTGAVHEQYF. The CDR3 DNA sequence: TGTGCCAGCAGCTTCATGACAGGGGCCGTCCACGAGCAGTACTTC.

This clone was observed once. The chain combines TRBV19 with TRBJ2-7, with unresolved D. V lost 5 bases and J 4 bases, leaving 18 bases between the germline ends. Per germline, CDR1 LNHDA and CDR2 SQIVND (reference sequence). The CDR3 has 15 residues. The CDR3 loop reads CASSPQITSLYEQYF. The CDR3, as DNA: TGTGCCAGTAGTCCTCAGATCACCTCCCTTTACGAGCAGTACTTC.

The chain has TRBV7-9 and TRBJ2-7, with 12 bases fitting TRBD2. The J segment lost 7 bases and the V segment lost 4 bases, leaving 8 bases of the junction unmatched. The CDR3 covers 15 residues. Germline V CDR1 and CDR2: SEHNR, FQNEAQ (reference sequence). The chain's CDR3 is CASSSKTSGSTEQYF. The CDR3 nucleotides are TGTGCCAGCAGCTCTAAGACTAGCGGGAGTACTGAGCAGTACTTC. Looking up the rest from reference TRBV7-9 and TRBJ2-7 gives the full variable domain: DTGVSQNPRHKITKRGQNVTFRCDPISEHNRLYWYRQTLGQGPEFLTYFQNEAQLEKSRLLSDRFSAERPKGSFSTLEIQRTEQGDSAMYLCASSSKTSGSTEQYFGPGTRLTVT.

This chain links TRBV6-6 with TRBJ2-2; possibly TRBD1 for D (6 bases). Per germline, CDR1 MNHNY and CDR2 SVGAGI (reference sequence). Trimming pared 10 bases from V and 2 bases from J, leaving 17 bases between. This CDR3 has 15 residues. The CDR3 DNA reads as TGTGCCACCCCCGGGACACCAGTTAACACCGGGGAGCTGTTTTTT. Protein sequence: CATPGTPVNTGELFF.

The CDR3 reads CASSSLHEEVTGELFF. CDR3 DNA sequence: TGTGCCAGCAGCTCCCTCCACGAAGAGGTCACCGGGGAGCTGTTTTTT. The chain recombines TRBV28 with TRBJ2-2; D gene ambiguous. The CDR3 spans 16 residues. Germline CDR1 is MDHEN and CDR2 is SYDVKM. The V and J ends lost 6 bases and 4 bases respectively, with 18 bases between them.

The chain carries TRBV5-6 and TRBJ2-5, with no clear D. Matching the DNA end better, TRBJ2-7 makes the J call doubtful. Germline-derived CDR1 and CDR2 are SGHDT and YYEEEE. There are 13 residues in the CDR3. The CDR3 nucleotides read TGTGCCAGCAGCTTGGGGCATGGGTACGAGCAGTACTTC. Protein: CASSLGHGYEQYF.

The CDR3 loop reads CASSLLGYSDTQYF. The CDR3 DNA follows: TGTGCCAGCAGTCTCCTAGGATACTCAGATACGCAGTATTTT. The chain couples TRBV27 to TRBJ2-3; D gene ambiguous. Trimming left V 5 bases short and J 4 bases short, with 13 bases between. The CDR3 totals 14 residues. Germline CDR1 reads MNHEY; CDR2 reads SMNVEV (reference sequence).

As concerns this clone: This CDR3 is also generated by other DNA sequences in the sample. The V call is TRBV28, the J call TRBJ2-7; D not resolved. The V gene's germline CDR1 is MDHEN and CDR2 SYDVKM. CDR3 size: 10 residues. V was shortened by 3 bases and J by 6 bases, with 3 bases between the two germline ends. CDR3 DNA sequence: TGTGCCAGCAGTTTTTCCGAGCAGTACTTC. Its translation: CASSFSEQYF.

The chain couples TRBV9 to TRBJ1-5; tentative D call: TRBD1 (5 bases). Germline assignment: CDR1 SGDLS and CDR2 YYNGEE. The V end lost 0 bases, the J end lost 8 bases, and 9 bases lay between the germline ends. CDR3 length equals 13 residues. CDR3: CASSVGGTEPQHF. CDR3 nucleotides: TGTGCCAGCAGCGTAGGGGGGACGGAGCCCCAGCATTTT.

The chain carries TRBV28 and TRBJ2-3; D remains ambiguous. The V end was cut by 1 base, the J end by 10 bases, with 12 bases between. The CDR3 runs to 13 residues. Germline CDR1 reads MDHEN; CDR2 reads SYDVKM. The CDR3: CASSLSRSKAQYF. The CDR3 nucleotides read TGTGCCAGCAGTTTATCTAGGTCAAAGGCGCAGTATTTT.

The chain is built from TRBV6-5 and TRBJ2-1; maybe TRBD2 (6 bases). Per the germline V gene, CDR1 is MNHEY and CDR2 is SVGAGI. This CDR3 spans 14 amino acids. Trimming cost V 5 bases and J 2 bases, with 10 bases left between them. This CDR3 reads CASSPRGTYNEQFF. CDR3 DNA: TGTGCCAGCAGTCCCCGGGGGACCTACAATGAGCAGTTCTTC.

The V and J genes are TRBV7-9 and TRBJ1-4; weak D call: TRBD1 (5 bases). The CDR3 extends over 17 amino acids. CDR1 SEHNR and CDR2 FQNEAQ come from the germline V gene (reference sequence). The germline V and J ends were trimmed by 2 bases and 5 bases, with 18 bases remaining between them. The CDR3 sequence: CASSLFEGAAINEKLFF. The CDR3 coding sequence is TGTGCCAGCAGCTTATTTGAAGGGGCAGCTATAAATGAAAAACTGTTTTTT.

The V and J genes are TRBV29-1 and TRBJ2-1, with D unclear. V gave up 1 base and J gave up 2 bases, with 12 bases separating them. Germline lookup yields CDR1 SQVTM and CDR2 ANQGSEA. There are 15 residues in the CDR3. The CDR3 is CSVEASGITYNEQFF. The CDR3 DNA is TGCAGCGTTGAAGCGTCCGGAATTACCTACAATGAGCAGTTCTTC.

The chain combines TRBV19 with TRBJ1-1; 8 bases fit TRBD1. Germline V gives CDR1 LNHDA, CDR2 SQIVND (reference sequence). This CDR3 comprises 16 residues. With V trimmed by 3 bases and J by 3 bases, 9 bases remained unmatched. CDR3 residues: CASSIPGGMHDTEAFF. As DNA, the CDR3 is TGTGCCAGTAGTATCCCAGGGGGCATGCATGACACTGAAGCTTTCTTT.

This clone was detected once. This chain connects TRBV28 to TRBJ2-7; TRBD1 agrees at 7 bases. This CDR3 is built from 16 residues. Germline V gene data show CDR1 as MDHEN and CDR2 as SYDVKM. The V segment lost 0 bases and the J segment 1 base; nucleotides outside the gene matches: 6. CDR3 sequence reads: CASSLWRAGGSYEQYF. CDR3 in DNA: TGTGCCAGCAGTTTATGGAGGGCAGGGGGTTCCTACGAGCAGTACTTC.

This clone appeared a single time. V usage is TRBV29-1 and J usage is TRBJ2-3; perhaps TRBD2 as D (5 bases). V shed 4 bases and J shed 1 base, with 18 bases lying between them. CDR3 length: 16 residues. Germline lookup yields CDR1 SQVTM and CDR2 ANQGSEA. DNA for the CDR3: TGCAGCGTTGGATTAACAGCGGAGGAACGCACAGATACGCAGTATTTT. Amino acid sequence: CSVGLTAEERTDTQYF.